This T cell receptor (beta chain) is drawn from a study of T cell responses to AZD1222 COVID-19 vaccine. In the case of this clone: The target antigen is unknown.

Here immunoSEQ multiplex PCR was the method, and the copy in TCRdb shows in-frame clones only, minus some. The top ten clones hold 5.5% to 7% of a sample with 34,000 or so clones, approximately 91% of them seen once. This CDR3 spans 13 amino acids. The ends were cut back, 2 bases at V and 9 bases at J, with 11 bases in the middle. Germline-derived CDR1 and CDR2 are ENHRY and SYGVKD. Whole-study results and caveats: Two AZD1222 administrations were followed by greater Spike-specific TCR breadth and depth. It was only after the peak T cell response that any repertoires were sampled.

This sequence was found in an adult in good health. The gene calls are TRBV10-3 and TRBJ2-1; D may be TRBD1 (5 bases). This sample comprised peripheral blood, obtained on day 0 of AZD1222 vaccination. This CDR3 is CAISETPRAEQFF. Written as DNA, the CDR3 is TGTGCCATCAGTGAGACCCCCAGGGCTGAGCAGTTCTTC.